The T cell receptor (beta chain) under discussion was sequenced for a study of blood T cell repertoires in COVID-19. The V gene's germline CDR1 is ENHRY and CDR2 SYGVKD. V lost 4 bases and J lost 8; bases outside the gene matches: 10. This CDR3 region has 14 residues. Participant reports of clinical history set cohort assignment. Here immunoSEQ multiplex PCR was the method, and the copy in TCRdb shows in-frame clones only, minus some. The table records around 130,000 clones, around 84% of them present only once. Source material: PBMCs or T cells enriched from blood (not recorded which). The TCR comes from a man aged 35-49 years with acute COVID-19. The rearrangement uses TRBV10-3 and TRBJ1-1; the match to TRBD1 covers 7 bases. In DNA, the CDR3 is TGTGCCATCAGTGGACAAACTGGGACAGCCGAAGCTTTCTTT. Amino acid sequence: CAISGQTGTAEAFF.